These 13 T cell receptor beta chains share one sample of origin, sequenced in a study of blood T cell repertoires in COVID-19 (dated by TCRdb to about 2020). Libraries were constructed by the immunoSEQ multiplex PCR assay. This is the immuneACCESS table as TCRdb keeps it, with only in-frame sequences that have V and J called. A part of the clones is gone; compared with another copy, unresolved V genes explain less than half, and the rest is unexplained. This sample gives about 200,000 clones in total; 90% of them show up just once. The ten largest clones represent roughly 0.6% of the sample. Sequenced: peripheral blood. The receptors shown here come from a man aged 45-65 years with acute or convalescent COVID-19.

This clone was observed a single time. J is TRBJ2-2 and V is TRBV5-5; TRBD2 matches 9 bases. This CDR3 comprises 16 residues. The V segment lost 4 bases and the J segment 5 bases; nucleotides outside the gene matches: 9. Germline CDR1 reads SGHKS; CDR2 reads YYEKEE (reference sequence). CDR3 loop: CASSPRGGLETGELFF. CDR3 nucleotides: TGTGCCAGCAGCCCGCGGGGGGGGTTGGAGACCGGGGAGCTGTTTTTT.

V gene TRBV28 combines with J gene TRBJ1-5, with TRBD1 matching over 9 bases. This CDR3 has 14 residues. Germline assignment: CDR1 MDHEN and CDR2 SYDVKM. Trimming removed 6 bases from V and 4 bases from J; junction bases left unmatched: 4. The CDR3 nucleotides are TGTGCCAGCAGACCCGGACAGGGGAATCAGCCCCAGCATTTT. It translates to CASRPGQGNQPQHF.

The table lists this clone with a count of one. The chain links TRBV5-1 to TRBJ2-3; 9 bases map to TRBD2. Germline CDR1 SGHRS, CDR2 YFSETQ. J was trimmed by 0 bases and V by 0 bases; bases with no gene match: 11. The CDR3 extends over 19 amino acids. Here the CDR3 DNA reads TGCGCCAGCAGCTTGGGAAATAGCGGGAGAGCAACTAGCACAGATACGCAGTATTTT. Amino acids: CASSLGNSGRATSTDTQYF. Looking up the rest from reference TRBV5-1 and TRBJ2-3 gives the full variable domain: KAGVTQTPRYLIKTRGQQVTLSCSPISGHRSVSWYQQTPGQGLQFLFEYFSETQRNKGNFPGRFSGRQFSNSRSEMNVSTLELGDSALYLCASSLGNSGRATSTDTQYFGPGTRLTVL.

CDR3 loop: CAWSGSFNSPLHF. CDR3 in DNA: TGTGCCTGGAGTGGCAGTTTTAATTCACCCCTCCACTTT. J is TRBJ1-6 and V is TRBV30; no definite D call. Per germline, CDR1 GTSNPN and CDR2 SVGIG (reference sequence). The CDR3 is 13 amino acids. The V gene lost 1 base and the J gene lost 6 bases, with 7 bases spanning the gap.

This clone was seen more than once but under ten times. The gene calls are TRBV2 and TRBJ2-7; the D is unclear. Trimming pared 4 bases from V and 3 bases from J, leaving 10 bases between. CDR1 and CDR2 (germline): SNHLY, FYNNEI. The CDR3 runs to 13 residues. The CDR3 sequence is CASSAGRNYEQYF. In DNA form, the CDR3 reads TGTGCCAGCAGTGCAGGTCGGAACTACGAGCAGTACTTC.

This chain connects TRBV19 to TRBJ1-3; D gene uncertain. The germline CDR1 and CDR2 sequences are LNHDA and SQIVND (reference sequence). Trimming left V 5 bases short and J 0 bases short, with 2 bases between. The CDR3 consists of 12 residues. DNA for the CDR3: TGTGCCAGTAGTCTCTCTGGAAACACCATATATTTT. Its protein product is CASSLSGNTIYF.

The chain couples TRBV29-1 to TRBJ1-2; maybe TRBD1 (5 bases). Trimming took 6 bases from V and 0 from J, leaving 17 bases between them. Germline lookup yields CDR1 SQVTM and CDR2 ANQGSEA. The CDR3 has 15 residues. For the CDR3, the DNA is TGCAGCGTCAATGGGGCAGCTACGTCTAACTATGGCTACACCTTC. It translates to CSVNGAATSNYGYTF. Variable domain in full (rest from reference TRBV29-1 and TRBJ1-2): SAVISQKPSRDICQRGTSLTIQCQVDSQVTMMFWYRQQPGQSLTLIATANQGSEATYESGFVIDKFPISRPNLTFSTLTVSNMSPEDSSIYLCSVNGAATSNYGYTFGSGTRLTVV.

The V gene is TRBV7-2, the J gene TRBJ2-5; 11 positions agree with TRBD2. The V segment lost 1 base and the J segment 4 bases; nucleotides outside the gene matches: 5. Germline-derived CDR1 and CDR2 are SGHTA and FQGNSA. The CDR3 covers 16 residues. Here the CDR3 reads CASSLVVAGGAETQYF. The CDR3, as DNA: TGTGCCAGCAGCTTAGTTGTAGCGGGGGGGGCAGAGACCCAGTACTTC.

The chain links TRBV19 to TRBJ2-3, with D possibly matching TRBD1 (6 bases). Between the trimmed V and J ends, which lost 2 bases and 2 bases, there was a span of 11 bases. Germline V gives CDR1 LNHDA, CDR2 SQIVND (reference sequence). The CDR3 runs 15 residues. Here the CDR3 reads CASSISWTDTDTQYF. The CDR3 coding sequence is TGTGCCAGTAGTATATCCTGGACAGACACAGATACGCAGTATTTT. Complete variable domain (other parts from reference TRBV19 and TRBJ2-3): DGGITQSPKYLFRKEGQNVTLSCEQNLNHDAMYWYRQDPGQGLRLIYYSQIVNDFQKGDIAEGYSVSREKKESFPLTVTSAQKNPTAFYLCASSISWTDTDTQYFGPGTRLTVL.

This clone was found a few times. Here the CDR3 reads CASSQDLTGNEQFF. CDR3 bases: TGTGCCAGCAGCCAAGATCTCACGGGCAATGAGCAGTTCTTC. This sequence joins TRBV4-2 and TRBJ2-1, with D uncertain. This CDR3 spans 14 amino acids. The germline gives CDR1 LGHNA, CDR2 YNFKEQ. V lost 0 bases to trimming and J lost 6 bases, with 9 bases between them.

This sequence joins TRBV7-9 and TRBJ2-1, with 12 bases aligning to TRBD2. Germline CDR1 is SEHNR and CDR2 is FQNEAQ (reference sequence). V gave up 5 bases and J gave up 0 bases; unmatched junction bases: 8. This CDR3 has 18 residues. CDR3 in amino acids: CASSPTTSGGSSYNEQFF. CDR3 bases: TGTGCCAGCAGCCCAACCACTAGCGGGGGGAGCTCCTACAATGAGCAGTTCTTC. The full variable domain, its missing parts supplied by reference TRBV7-9 and TRBJ2-1, is DTGVSQNPRHKITKRGQNVTFRCDPISEHNRLYWYRQTLGQGPEFLTYFQNEAQLEKSRLLSDRFSAERPKGSFSTLEIQRTEQGDSAMYLCASSPTTSGGSSYNEQFFGPGTRLTVL.

With regard to this clone: The sample contains more than one DNA sequence encoding this CDR3. For the CDR3, the DNA is TGTGCCAGCAGAAGAACAGGGAGCTCCTACGAGCAGTACTTC. Amino acids: CASRRTGSSYEQYF. The chain has TRBV28 and TRBJ2-7; TRBD1 might be the D (6 bases). The V gene lost 6 bases and the J gene lost 0 bases, with 12 bases spanning the gap. CDR1 MDHEN and CDR2 SYDVKM come from the germline V gene. This CDR3 comprises 14 residues.

The chain carries TRBV11-2 and TRBJ1-1, with D possibly TRBD1 on 5 matching bases. Trimming cost V 5 bases and J 9 bases, with 13 bases left between them. Germline assignment: CDR1 SGHAT and CDR2 FQNNGV. The length of the CDR3 is 12 residues. CDR3 coding DNA: TGTGCCAGCAGCGGGGGAGGGCAGAAAGCTTTCTTT. It translates to CASSGGGQKAFF.